A single sample is the source of the 18 T cell receptor beta chains below, sequenced in a study of T cell responses to AZD1222 COVID-19 vaccine. Only in-frame clones appear in the TCRdb table, and some are missing; sequencing was by immunoSEQ multiplex PCR. Among about 79,000 clones, 80% were seen once, and the ten largest hold 20% to 25%. Material: peripheral blood, obtained on day 0 of AZD1222 vaccination. Receptors originate from an adult in good health.

Of note for this clone: One junction end disagrees with the germline gene, perhaps due to a read error. The chain recombines TRBV27 with TRBJ1-6; tentative D call: TRBD1 (5 bases). This CDR3 is built from 16 residues. Germline V CDR1 and CDR2: MNHEY, SMNVEV (reference sequence). CDR3 DNA sequence: TGTGCCAGCCGTTTTTCGGGACTCATCTATAATTCACCCCTCCACTTT. Translation gives CASRFSGLIYNSPLHF.

The chain links TRBV7-6 to TRBJ1-5; D is uncertain. Trimming removed 1 base at V and 1 base at J, with 11 bases between. Germline-derived CDR1 and CDR2 are SGHVS and FNYEAQ. CDR3 size: 16 residues. This CDR3 is CASSLGLRESNQPQHF. In DNA, the CDR3 is TGTGCCAGCAGCTTAGGGTTAAGGGAAAGCAATCAGCCCCAGCATTTT.

Concerning this clone itself: The junction differs from germline at one of its ends, possibly a read error. The gene calls are TRBV19 and TRBJ2-4; TRBD2 is a possible D gene (6 bases). CDR1 is LNHDA, CDR2 SQIVND, per germline (reference sequence). The CDR3 length is 13 residues. In DNA, the CDR3 is TGTGCCAGTAGTATAGGAGGGACTCCGTCGCAGAACTTC. It specifies CASSIGGTPSQNF.

The chain combines TRBV29-1 with TRBJ1-3; no definite D call. V lost 2 bases and J 4 bases, leaving 12 bases between the germline ends. The CDR3 sequence is 14 residues long. Germline V lookup: CDR1 SQVTM, CDR2 ANQGSEA. The CDR3 reads CSVEPAGAGNTIYF. The CDR3, as DNA: TGCAGCGTTGAACCGGCGGGTGCGGGAAACACCATATATTTT.

This clone came up once. V gene TRBV4-2 combines with J gene TRBJ2-2; D unclear. CDR1 is LGHNA and CDR2 is YNFKEQ in the germline V gene. The CDR3 has 16 amino acids. Between the trimmed V and J ends, which lost 6 bases and 2 bases, there was a span of 16 bases. In DNA, the CDR3 is TGTGCCAGCAGAACTTCACAGTCCGCCAACACCGGGGAGCTGTTTTTT. It codes for CASRTSQSANTGELFF.

The chain is built from TRBV2 and TRBJ1-1; D not resolved. Per the germline V gene, CDR1 is SNHLY and CDR2 is FYNNEI. The CDR3 spans 14 residues. V lost 7 bases and J 0 bases, leaving 12 bases between the germline ends. CDR3 DNA: TGTGCCAGCATAGAAGGGATCCTGAACACTGAAGCTTTCTTT. Translating gives CASIEGILNTEAFF.

The V gene is TRBV3-1 (or the pseudogene TRBV3-2), the J gene TRBJ2-5, with 9 bases identical to TRBD1. Germline V lookup: CDR1 LGHDT, CDR2 YNNKEL (reference sequence). The CDR3 is made up of 16 amino acids. V shed 1 base and J 0 bases; nucleotides not matched to a gene: 3. This CDR3 is CASSQVTGGNQETQYF. DNA for the CDR3: TGTGCCAGCAGCCAAGTAACAGGGGGCAACCAAGAGACCCAGTACTTC.

The chain links TRBV7-9 to TRBJ1-3; 7 nucleotides line up with TRBD1. This CDR3 is 14 amino acids long. Trimming removed 5 bases from V and 3 bases from J; junction bases left unmatched: 4. CDR1 is SEHNR and CDR2 is FQNEAQ in the germline V gene (reference sequence). The CDR3 here is CASSPDRVGNTIYF. CDR3 nucleotide sequence: TGTGCCAGCAGCCCAGACAGGGTTGGAAACACCATATATTTT. Based on the CDR3 plus reference TRBV7-9 and TRBJ1-3, the full variable domain is DTGVSQNPRHKITKRGQNVTFRCDPISEHNRLYWYRQTLGQGPEFLTYFQNEAQLEKSRLLSDRFSAERPKGSFSTLEIQRTEQGDSAMYLCASSPDRVGNTIYFGEGSWLTVV.

This clone has more than one count but fewer than ten. CDR3 in DNA: TGTGCCAGCAGCCCGGGCCTCCTACGGATGAACACTGAAGCTTTCTTT. It codes for CASSPGLLRMNTEAFF. The rearrangement joins TRBV7-2 to TRBJ1-1; D is unresolved. The ends were cut back, 5 bases at V and 0 bases at J, with 16 bases in the middle. The CDR3 totals 16 residues. Germline-derived CDR1 and CDR2 are SGHTA and FQGNSA.

The chain combines TRBV11-2 with TRBJ2-1, with D uncertain. Looked up from germline, CDR1 is SGHAT and CDR2 is FQNNGV. The CDR3 has 12 amino acids. Trimming removed 5 bases at V and 10 bases at J, with 12 bases between. CDR3 DNA sequence: TGTGCCAGCAGCCCACTTCTTGGCGAGCAGTTCTTC. It encodes CASSPLLGEQFF.

This clone was seen a handful of times. The chain recombines TRBV4-2 with TRBJ1-2; TRBD1 matches 7 bases. Germline CDR1 reads LGHNA; CDR2 reads YNFKEQ. The CDR3 covers 17 residues. With 1 base clipped from V and 6 bases from J, the junction kept 14 bases outside the gene matches. The CDR3 nucleotides read TGTGCCAGCAGCCAAGCGAGGGGAGGACAGGACTCTAATGGCTACACCTTC. It encodes CASSQARGGQDSNGYTF.

The chain carries TRBV3-1 (or the pseudogene TRBV3-2) and TRBJ1-6; TRBD1 agrees at 10 bases. Trimming removed 1 base from V and 9 bases from J; junction bases left unmatched: 6. CDR3 length: 16 residues. CDR1 and CDR2 (germline): LGHDT, YNNKEL (reference sequence). This CDR3 is CASSQARDRGSSPLHF. CDR3 in DNA: TGTGCCAGCAGCCAAGCCCGGGACAGGGGCAGTTCACCCCTCCACTTT.

V is TRBV5-1 and J is TRBJ2-3; 7 positions agree with TRBD2. The CDR3 loop spans 17 amino acids. The germline CDR1 and CDR2 sequences are SGHRS and YFSETQ. V lost 7 bases, J lost 0 bases, and 14 bases stayed unmatched. CDR3 sequence (DNA): TGCGCCAGCGCGCGCGCGGGGGATACCCTTAGCACAGATACGCAGTATTTT. This codes for CASARAGDTLSTDTQYF.

As to this clone: A read error is possible here, since a much larger clone lies one base away. Additional DNA sequences in this sample encode the identical CDR3. J is TRBJ2-1 and V is TRBV7-9, with TRBD2 matching 9 bases. The CDR3 is made up of 14 amino acids. J lost 7 bases, V lost 8 bases, and 9 bases had no gene match. Germline V gene data show CDR1 as SEHNR and CDR2 as FQNEAQ (reference sequence). The CDR3 DNA sequence: TGTGCCAGCCGCGGGGGGGGTGGGGGGAATGAGCAGTTCTTC. This translates into CASRGGGGGNEQFF.

This clone appeared a few times. This CDR3 is CATSGRAYQPQHF. CDR3 DNA sequence: TGTGCCACCAGTGGACGGGCCTATCAGCCCCAGCATTTT. The chain is built from TRBV24-1 and TRBJ1-5; unclear D gene. V shed 5 bases and J shed 5 bases, with 9 bases lying between them. The CDR3 loop spans 13 amino acids. Germline assignment: CDR1 KGHDR and CDR2 SFDVKD.

The V call is TRBV6-5, the J call TRBJ1-1; 7 bases are a match to TRBD1. CDR1 MNHEY and CDR2 SVGAGI come from the germline V gene. This CDR3 is built from 12 residues. J gave up 8 bases and V 6 bases, and 6 bases lay outside the gene matches. The DNA of the CDR3 is TGTGCCAGCAGCCCGGACAGGCCGGAAGCTTTCTTT. Translating it yields CASSPDRPEAFF.

V gene TRBV28 combines with J gene TRBJ1-4; D gene unclear. Germline V gene sequence: CDR1 MDHEN, CDR2 SYDVKM. The CDR3 sequence is 16 residues long. Trimming removed 1 base at V and 5 bases at J, with 14 bases between. The CDR3 region is CASSLSSGGANEKLFF. The CDR3 nucleotides read TGTGCCAGCAGTTTATCCTCCGGTGGCGCGAATGAAAAACTGTTTTTT.

The chain employs TRBV9 and TRBJ1-4, with D perhaps matching TRBD1 (5 bases). Between the trimmed V and J ends, which lost 4 bases and 0 bases, there was a span of 10 bases. The CDR3 covers 15 residues. CDR1 and CDR2 (germline): SGDLS, YYNGEE. The CDR3 DNA follows: TGTGCCAGCAGCCCCTGGACAACAACTAATGAAAAACTGTTTTTT. This codes for CASSPWTTTNEKLFF.